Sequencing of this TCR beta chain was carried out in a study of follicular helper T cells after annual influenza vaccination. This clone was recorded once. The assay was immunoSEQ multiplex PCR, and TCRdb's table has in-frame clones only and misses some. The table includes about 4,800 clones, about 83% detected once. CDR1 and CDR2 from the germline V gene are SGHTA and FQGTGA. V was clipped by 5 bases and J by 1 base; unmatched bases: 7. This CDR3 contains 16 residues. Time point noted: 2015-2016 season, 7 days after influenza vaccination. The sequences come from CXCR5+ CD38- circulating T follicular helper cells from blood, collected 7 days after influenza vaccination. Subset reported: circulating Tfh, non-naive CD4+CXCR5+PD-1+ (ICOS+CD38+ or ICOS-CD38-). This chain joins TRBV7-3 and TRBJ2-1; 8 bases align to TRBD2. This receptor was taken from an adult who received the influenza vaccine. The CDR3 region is CASSRGGAESYNEQFF. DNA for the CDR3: TGTGCCAGCAGCCGGGGGGGGGCTGAGTCCTACAATGAGCAGTTCTTC. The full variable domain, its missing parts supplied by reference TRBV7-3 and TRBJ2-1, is GAGVSQTPSNKVTEKGKYVELRCDPISGHTALYWYRQSLGQGPEFLIYFQGTGAADDSGLPNDRFFAVRPEGSVSTLKIQRTERGDSAVYLCASSRGGAESYNEQFFGPGTRLTVL.